This T cell receptor beta chain is drawn from a study of human T cells and chemical hapten exposure (dated by TCRdb to about 2021). The study in broad terms: For sensitization, 2% DPC in acetone was applied to a 2 cm by 2 cm area of upper inner arm skin. Throughout the roughly 23-week study period, patients were also given weekly therapeutic DPC doses on the scalp. Patch testing was done on the upper back using Finn chambers containing 0.01% DPC, and results were scored after 6 days according to International Contact Dermatitis Research Group standards. Alopecia areata with under or over 50% scalp involvement, alopecia totalis and alopecia universalis were represented in the patient cohort, which was mostly female. Libraries were pooled for sequencing, and per-sample TCR yields varied mainly because of small differences in library volumes within the pool. The study tracked peripheral blood TCR repertoire changes in vivo during primary and secondary sensitization to the hapten diphenylcyclopropenone (DPC) in alopecia patients. Blood samples were taken from patients before sensitization (week 0) and at 2, 6 and about 24 weeks after DPC sensitization. Roughly 30 alopecia patients gave blood for TCR sequencing at one to four time points (pre-sensitization, 2, 6 and 24 weeks). Broader findings and caveats from the paper: Compared with pre-sensitization or healthy control sets, expanded TCRs formed significantly more large CDR3 similarity clusters, which is consistent with antigen-driven responses. The number of PT1 expanded TCRs positively correlated with patch test score, significant at thresholds 8, 16 and 32 but not 4. Because every patient had alopecia, a presumed autoimmune disease, the patients' immune response might differ from that of healthy individuals. After repeated subsampling, the strength of the expansion versus patch-test correlation and the threshold at which it became significant changed. DPC sensitization did not change how many TCRs were above 1 in 1000 frequency, and no evidence was found of alterations in global repertoire structure.

This clonotype has a handful of counts. This clone's antigen is unknown. No much larger clone exists at a distance of one base, and base qualities are not known. The intended sense of this specimen's time point label: patch test 1, 2 weeks after DPC sensitization. The treatment or condition label, read with the paper, signifies: therapeutic diphenylcyclopropenone sensitization with weekly scalp DPC. Blood at each patch-test visit was drawn before the patch test was applied. Eligible patients were aged 18 to 70, diagnosed with alopecia, deemed suitable for DPC therapy, and excluded if pregnant. Total RNA was extracted from unfractionated whole blood collected in Tempus Blood RNA tubes. The protocol used for the library was RACE. The run used a NextSeq 500. During library preparation, unique molecular identifiers were attached to individual cDNA molecules so that TCRs could be counted in a quantitative, reproducible way. From each blood RNA sample, both TCR alpha and TCR beta chains were sequenced. Per the authors' processing: Samples had a median of roughly 100,000 TCRs, with a range from roughly 20,000 to 690,600. V, J and CDR3 annotation of the TCR reads was performed with the Decombinator software suite. For the PS versus PT1 abundance plots, all samples were subsampled to the same number of TCRs (28,000). TCRs were defined as expanded if absent before sensitization and observed at least eight times at the 2-week time point. Using fastp trimming at Q25 and MiXCR clonotype assembly, TCRdb reanalyzed the public sequencing data and kept in-frame beta chains. Every CDR3 protein is listed once, alongside the most common genes and DNA of its rows. The V and J calls reflect TCRdb's pipeline rather than the authors' work. This sample is represented by more than 65,000 distinct CDR3 sequences; under 9% of them were singletons. The leading ten clones occupy 1.5% to 1.7% of the sample.

From a lookup of the germline V gene, CDR1 and CDR2 are SNHLY and FYNNEI. The junction carries 9 bases between V and J, which are trimmed by 2 bases and 2 bases respectively. The CDR3 holds 15 amino acids from the cysteine to the phenylalanine. Only the CDR3 DNA is retained, 45 bases long and in frame from the first base. The chain uses TRBV2 and TRBJ1-4, with the D gene uncertain. The TCR was taken from a woman in her 30s with alopecia areata. Some clones in this sample may be carry-over from other donors' samples. Source: whole blood, taken in connection with sensitization to the hapten diphenylcyclopropenone (DPC). The CDR3 region reads CASSELVGTNEKLFF. The DNA sequence is TGTGCCAGCAGTGAACTGGTAGGGACTAATGAAAAACTGTTTTTT.